In its sample, the clone carrying this T cell receptor (beta chain) was seen many times. Germline lookup yields CDR1 MNHEY and CDR2 SVGAGI. The CDR3 runs to 14 residues. V lost 5 bases and J lost 4, with 14 bases in between. The sample comes from a study of T cells after yellow fever vaccination. The study, taken as a whole, reports: Nearly all vaccine-responding clonotypes were undetectable in sorted memory subsets on day 0. The secondary T-cell response peaked on day 5, not day 15, but was weaker. The study noted that FACS-sorted repertoires could contain abundant clonotypes contaminating from the bulk population.

TCRdb analysed the 5' RACE reads with MiXCR anew, one entry per CDR3 protein. This sample has approximately 13,000 distinct CDR3 sequences; about 5.3% occur once, and the top ten carry around 50%. The sequenced sample was PBMCs, either bulk or a sorted T-cell subset (CD4+, CD8+, memory, or dextramer-sorted; not recorded which), obtained 45 days after the yellow fever booster vaccination. The receptor's source is a man aged 25-40 years who received the YFV17D yellow fever vaccine. This chain uses TRBV6-5 with TRBJ2-5, with D tentatively TRBD1 or TRBD2 (5 bases each). The CDR3 loop is CASSPRDVGETQYF. CDR3 in DNA: TGTGCCAGCAGTCCCAGGGACGTAGGAGAGACCCAGTACTTC.